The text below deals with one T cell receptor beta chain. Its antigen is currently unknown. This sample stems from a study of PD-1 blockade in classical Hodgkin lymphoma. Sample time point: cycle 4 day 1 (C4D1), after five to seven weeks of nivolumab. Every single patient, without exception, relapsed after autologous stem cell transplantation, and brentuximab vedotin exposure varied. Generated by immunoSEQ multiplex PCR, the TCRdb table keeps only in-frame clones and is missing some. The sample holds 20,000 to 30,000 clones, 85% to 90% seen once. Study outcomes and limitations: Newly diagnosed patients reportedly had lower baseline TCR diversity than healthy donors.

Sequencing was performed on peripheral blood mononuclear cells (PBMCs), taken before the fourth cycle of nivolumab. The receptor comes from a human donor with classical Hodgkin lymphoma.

As DNA, the CDR3 is TGTGCCAGCAGCGTAAGCGGGGGGGCAGAGACCCAGTACTTC. It yields the protein CASSVSGGAETQYF. The chain recombines TRBV9 with TRBJ2-5; 10 bases match TRBD2. The CDR3 length is 14 residues. Trimming removed 1 base from V and 4 bases from J; junction bases left unmatched: 1. Germline assignment: CDR1 SGDLS and CDR2 YYNGEE.